What follows are 4 T cell receptor beta chains derived from one specimen sequenced in a study of T cell repertoires in cytomegalovirus infection. TCRdb re-derived calls from the reads in MiXCR, one entry per CDR3 protein. The sample lists approximately 910,000 distinct CDR3 sequences, roughly 30% occurring once. The antigens for these receptors are not known. The input for sequencing was cultured CD8+ T cells from PBMCs, taken from culture after CMV antigen stimulation. These receptors all come from a human donor in good health (CMV status not recorded). Some clones in this sample may be carry-over from other donors' samples.

In this sample, this clonotype turned up a few times. The rearrangement uses TRBV2 and TRBJ2-5; D perhaps matches TRBD2 (6 bases). The CDR3 has 13 amino acids. Germline values: CDR1 SNHLY, CDR2 FYNNEI. V was trimmed by 3 bases and J by 5 bases, leaving 10 bases between them. CDR3 in amino acids: CASSDRGVETQYF. The CDR3 DNA follows: TGTGCCAGCAGTGATCGCGGGGTCGAGACCCAGTACTTC.

The chain links TRBV27 to TRBJ1-1; no reliable D call. V was pared by 10 bases and J by 4 bases, with 13 bases between. Per the germline V gene, CDR1 is MNHEY and CDR2 is SMNVEV (reference sequence). The CDR3 contains 12 residues. The CDR3 region is CATLLDGTEAFF. CDR3 nucleotide sequence: TGTGCCACCCTCCTAGATGGCACTGAAGCTTTCTTT.

The V gene is TRBV12-3 or TRBV12-4, the J gene TRBJ2-7; D unresolved. The CDR3 loop spans 13 amino acids. Trimming pared 5 bases from V and 6 bases from J, leaving 14 bases between. The CDR3 DNA reads TGTGCCAGCAGTGCTACACTGAACGGCGAGCAGTACTTC. Amino acids: CASSATLNGEQYF.

The gene calls are TRBV10-1 and TRBJ2-5; no clear D. With 3 bases removed from V and 0 bases from J, the gap between germline ends came to 5 bases. The CDR3 is 13 residues long. CDR1 is WNHNN and CDR2 is SYGVQD in the germline V gene (reference sequence). The CDR3 nucleotides are TGCGCCAGCAGTGAAGACAACCAAGAGACCCAGTACTTC. Protein: CASSEDNQETQYF.